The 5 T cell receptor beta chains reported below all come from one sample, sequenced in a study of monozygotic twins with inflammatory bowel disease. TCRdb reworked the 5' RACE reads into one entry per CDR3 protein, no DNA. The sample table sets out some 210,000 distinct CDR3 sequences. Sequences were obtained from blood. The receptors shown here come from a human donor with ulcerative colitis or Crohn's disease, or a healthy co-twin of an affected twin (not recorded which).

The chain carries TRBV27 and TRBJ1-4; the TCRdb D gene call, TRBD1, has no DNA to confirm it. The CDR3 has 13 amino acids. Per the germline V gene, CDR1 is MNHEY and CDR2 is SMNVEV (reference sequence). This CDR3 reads CASSLFVGGELFF.

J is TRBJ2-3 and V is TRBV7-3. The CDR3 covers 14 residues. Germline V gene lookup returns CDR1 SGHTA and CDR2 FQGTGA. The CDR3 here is CASSRGPETDTQYF.

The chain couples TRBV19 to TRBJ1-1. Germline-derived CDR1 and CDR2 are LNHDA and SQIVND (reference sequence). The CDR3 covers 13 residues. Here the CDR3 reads CASSIGRNTEAFF.

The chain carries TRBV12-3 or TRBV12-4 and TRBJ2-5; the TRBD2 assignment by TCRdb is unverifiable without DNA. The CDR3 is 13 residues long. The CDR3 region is CASSPRPLVSQYF.

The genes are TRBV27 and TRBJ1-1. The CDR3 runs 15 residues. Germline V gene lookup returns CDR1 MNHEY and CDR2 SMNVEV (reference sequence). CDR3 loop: CASSLIGRLNTEAFF.